The 29 T cell receptor beta chains listed next were all sequenced from one sample in a study of blood T cell repertoires in COVID-19 (dated by TCRdb to the early 2020s). The library came from the immunoSEQ multiplex PCR assay. TCRdb carries this immuneACCESS record with in-frame sequences only. Its versions omit some clonotypes, under half of them owing to an unresolved V gene in the studies checked, with the rest unexplained. The sample has a few hundred thousand clones on record, 75% to 90% of them singletons. Clones ranked in the top ten supply approximately 1.2% of the sample. Sample: PBMCs or T cells enriched from blood (not recorded which). Receptors were obtained from a man aged 25 to 45 who had recovered from COVID-19.

The gene calls are TRBV5-4 and TRBJ2-3; D is ambiguous. V was cut by 2 bases and J by 3 bases, with 7 bases left in between. The V gene's germline CDR1 is SGHNT and CDR2 YYREEE (reference sequence). This CDR3 comprises 13 residues. CDR3 amino acids: CASSFARTDTQYF. The CDR3 nucleotides are TGTGCCAGCAGCTTTGCTAGGACAGATACGCAGTATTTT. Variable domain in full (rest from reference TRBV5-4 and TRBJ2-3): ETGVTQSPTHLIKTRGQQVTLRCSSQSGHNTVSWYQQALGQGPQFIFQYYREEENGRGNFPPRFSGLQFPNYSSELNVNALELDDSALYLCASSFARTDTQYFGPGTRLTVL.

The chain recombines TRBV19 with TRBJ1-1, with 8 bases fitting TRBD1. The germline gives CDR1 LNHDA, CDR2 SQIVND (reference sequence). J was trimmed by 5 bases and V by 6 bases; bases with no gene match: 5. The CDR3 is 13 amino acids. The CDR3 bases are TGTGCCAGTAGGAGACAGGGGAAGACTGAAGCTTTCTTT. This translates into CASRRQGKTEAFF.

The CDR3 nucleotides are TGTGCCAGCAGCACTAGGGGACTAGCGGGACGGGGAGAGACCCAGTACTTC. Its translation: CASSTRGLAGRGETQYF. The gene calls are TRBV7-2 and TRBJ2-5; 13 bases are a match to TRBD2. Germline assignment: CDR1 SGHTA and CDR2 FQGNSA. The J segment lost 4 bases and the V segment lost 5 bases, leaving 10 bases of the junction unmatched. The CDR3 has 17 residues.

This chain connects TRBV5-6 to TRBJ1-2; TRBD1 agrees at 7 bases. CDR3 size: 14 residues. Per the germline V gene, CDR1 is SGHDT and CDR2 is YYEEEE. After removal of 5 bases from V and 7 bases from J, the junction contained 11 bases not matched to a gene. CDR3 nucleotide sequence: TGTGCCAGCAGACAAAGACAGGGCAGAGTTGGCTACACCTTC. Its translation is CASRQRQGRVGYTF.

The chain couples TRBV28 to TRBJ2-2; 13 nucleotides match TRBD2. V dropped 6 bases and J dropped 7; count of bases not matched to a gene: 8. The germline gives CDR1 MDHEN, CDR2 SYDVKM. This CDR3 region has 16 residues. The CDR3 region has the DNA TGTGCCAGCAGCCCAGGACTAGCGGGAGTTGTCGGGGAGCTGTTTTTT. It translates to CASSPGLAGVVGELFF. The full variable domain, completed using reference TRBV28 and TRBJ2-2, is DVKVTQSSRYLVKRTGEKVFLECVQDMDHENMFWYRQDPGLGLRLIYFSYDVKMKEKGDIPEGYSVSREKKERFSLILESASTNQTSMYLCASSPGLAGVVGELFFGEGSRLTVL.

The chain combines TRBV6-5 with TRBJ2-7; D is possibly TRBD2 (6 bases). The V gene lost 0 bases and the J gene lost 1 base, with 10 bases spanning the gap. The germline V gene has CDR1 MNHEY and CDR2 SVGAGI. The CDR3 has 15 residues. The CDR3 DNA reads as TGTGCCAGCAGTTACTCGAAACTAGCTTCCTACGAGCAGTACTTC. Protein: CASSYSKLASYEQYF.

This chain links TRBV27 with TRBJ1-1; D may be TRBD1 (6 bases). The germline CDR1 and CDR2 sequences are MNHEY and SMNVEV (reference sequence). The CDR3 is made up of 16 amino acids. V lost 1 base and J 2 bases, leaving 14 bases between the germline ends. The DNA of the CDR3 is TGTGCCAGCAGTTTATTGAGCGGACAGATTAACACTGAAGCTTTCTTT. It specifies CASSLLSGQINTEAFF.

The gene calls are TRBV18 and TRBJ2-5; TRBD1 aligns across 7 bases. The V and J ends lost 7 bases and 9 bases, in that order; junction bases with no gene match: 14. CDR1 is KGHSH, CDR2 LQKENI, per germline. CDR3 length equals 14 residues. CDR3 coding DNA: TGTGCCAGCTACCGCCGGGACAGTCGGTCGTCCCAGTACTTC. Residues: CASYRRDSRSSQYF. Combining the CDR3 with reference TRBV18 and TRBJ2-5 gives the whole variable domain NAGVMQNPRHLVRRRGQEARLRCSPMKGHSHVYWYRQLPEEGLKFMVYLQKENIIDESGMPKERFSAEFPKEGPSILRIQQVVRGDSAAYFCASYRRDSRSSQYFGPGTRLLVL.

The chain's CDR3 is CSDENTSGDQFF. DNA of the CDR3: TGCAGCGATGAGAACACTAGCGGAGATCAGTTCTTC. The chain recombines TRBV29-1 with TRBJ2-1; 8 bases align to TRBD2. V dropped 7 bases and J dropped 13; count of bases not matched to a gene: 12. Looked up from germline, CDR1 is SQVTM and CDR2 is ANQGSEA. This CDR3 is 12 amino acids long.

V is TRBV7-9 and J is TRBJ2-2; D might be TRBD2 (6 bases). In germline, CDR1 is SEHNR, CDR2 FQNEAQ (reference sequence). Trimming took off 6 bases at V and 0 bases at J, with 11 bases between the two ends. CDR3 length: 15 amino acids. The CDR3: CASRPAGTNTGELFF. The CDR3 DNA sequence: TGTGCCAGCAGGCCAGCGGGTACGAACACCGGGGAGCTGTTTTTT.

This sequence joins TRBV3-1 (or the pseudogene TRBV3-2) and TRBJ2-3; TRBD2 agrees at 12 bases. The V gene end was trimmed by 1 base and the J gene end by 4 bases; junction bases not matched to a gene: 9. The length of the CDR3 is 18 residues. Per the germline V gene, CDR1 is LGHDT and CDR2 is YNNKEL (reference sequence). This CDR3 reads CASSQVASGREGADTQYF. CDR3 sequence (DNA): TGTGCCAGCAGCCAAGTTGCTAGCGGGAGGGAAGGCGCAGATACGCAGTATTTT.

The chain is built from TRBV18 and TRBJ1-5; D is unclear. The CDR3 has 15 residues. Germline CDR1 reads KGHSH; CDR2 reads LQKENI. Trimming left V 3 bases short and J 4 bases short, with 13 bases between. The CDR3 bases are TGTGCCAGCTCACCTGGTAGGGCGGGGAATCAGCCCCAGCATTTT. It codes for CASSPGRAGNQPQHF.

V is TRBV19 and J is TRBJ1-2, with a tentative D call TRBD1 (5 bases). Trimming stripped 3 bases from V and 8 bases from J, with 22 bases between. Germline V gives CDR1 LNHDA, CDR2 SQIVND (reference sequence). The CDR3 loop spans 16 amino acids. CDR3 residues: CASSIGATPLVNGYTF. CDR3 DNA: TGTGCCAGTAGTATTGGGGCAACCCCTTTAGTAAACGGCTACACCTTC.

This sequence joins TRBV9 and TRBJ2-1; 12 bases are a match to TRBD2. The V and J ends lost 4 bases and 7 bases, in that order; junction bases with no gene match: 15. The CDR3 spans 18 residues. The germline V gene encodes CDR1 SGDLS and CDR2 YYNGEE. The CDR3 DNA reads as TGTGCCAGCAGCCCCCCGGGGGGTCTAGCGGGAGGGCGGAATGAGCAGTTCTTC. Encoded protein: CASSPPGGLAGGRNEQFF.

V usage is TRBV7-6 and J usage is TRBJ1-2; 7 bases map to TRBD1. Trimming took 1 base from V and 2 from J; bases not matched to a gene: 7. CDR1 and CDR2 (germline): SGHVS, FNYEAQ. There are 16 residues in the CDR3. The CDR3 nucleotides read TGTGCCAGCAGCTTAGTTGGGGACAGCGGGAACTATGGCTACACCTTC. Amino acid sequence: CASSLVGDSGNYGYTF.

The CDR3 sequence: CASSLTGMNTEAFF. As DNA, the CDR3 is TGTGCCAGCAGCTTGACAGGAATGAACACTGAAGCTTTCTTT. The chain uses TRBV7-2 and TRBJ1-1; TRBD1 is a possible D gene (6 bases). Germline V gene lookup returns CDR1 SGHTA and CDR2 FQGNSA. This CDR3 has 14 amino acids. The ends were cut back, 3 bases at V and 0 bases at J, with 8 bases in the middle.

The chain carries TRBV5-1 and TRBJ1-2; maybe TRBD1 (5 bases). Germline loops: CDR1 SGHRS, CDR2 YFSETQ. Trimming shortened V by 4 bases and J by 4 bases, and 11 bases separated the two germline ends. This CDR3 comprises 13 residues. The CDR3 here is CASSPGTPYGYTF. The CDR3 DNA sequence: TGCGCCAGCAGCCCCGGGACTCCCTATGGCTACACCTTC.

The rearrangement links TRBV6-5 to TRBJ1-4, with TRBD1 as a possible D gene (5 bases). CDR3 size: 14 residues. The ends were cut back, 8 bases at V and 0 bases at J, with 10 bases in the middle. The germline V gene encodes CDR1 MNHEY and CDR2 SVGAGI. The CDR3 DNA follows: TGTGCCAGCGACTCCAGGGCAACTAATGAAAAACTGTTTTTT. Translated, it gives CASDSRATNEKLFF.

V and J are TRBV2 and TRBJ2-3; the match to TRBD2 covers 10 bases. This CDR3 has 17 residues. After removal of 7 bases from V and 3 bases from J, the junction contained 13 bases not matched to a gene. Germline assignment: CDR1 SNHLY and CDR2 FYNNEI. Here the CDR3 DNA reads TGTGCCAGCAACATACTTAATCAGCGGGAGGGGACAGATACGCAGTATTTT. This translates into CASNILNQREGTDTQYF. Full variable domain (remainder filled in from reference TRBV2 and TRBJ2-3): EPEVTQTPSHQVTQMGQEVILRCVPISNHLYFYWYRQILGQKVEFLVSFYNNEISEKSEIFDDQFSVERPDGSNFTLKIRSTKLEDSAMYFCASNILNQREGTDTQYFGPGTRLTVL.

The chain combines TRBV7-9 with TRBJ2-5; 9 bases are shared with TRBD2. The V and J ends lost 2 bases and 2 bases, in that order; junction bases with no gene match: 9. CDR1 and CDR2 from the germline V gene are SEHNR and FQNEAQ (reference sequence). This CDR3 is 17 amino acids long. The CDR3 reads CASSLTPGLASQETQYF. The CDR3 nucleotides are TGTGCCAGCAGCTTAACCCCGGGACTAGCTTCTCAAGAGACCCAGTACTTC.

V gene TRBV6-1 combines with J gene TRBJ2-7; TRBD2 might be the D (5 bases). The V gene lost 1 base and the J gene lost 5 bases, with 12 bases spanning the gap. CDR1 is MNHNS, CDR2 SASEGT, per germline. The CDR3 spans 14 residues. The CDR3 DNA is TGTGCCAGCAGTGAAGGTCCCATACTAGACGAGCAGTACTTC. Its translation: CASSEGPILDEQYF.

The V and J genes are TRBV10-3 and TRBJ2-7; 8 bases agree with TRBD1. Unmatched junction bases numbered 8, after V lost 5 bases and J lost 5 bases. The CDR3 spans 14 residues. Germline V lookup: CDR1 ENHRY, CDR2 SYGVKD. The DNA of the CDR3 is TGTGCCATCAGTCTCGGGACAGGCCCCAACGAGCAGTACTTC. Translation gives CAISLGTGPNEQYF.

The chain's CDR3 is CASSTRQEKTNQPQHF. As DNA, the CDR3 is TGTGCCAGTAGTACTCGACAGGAGAAAACCAATCAGCCCCAGCATTTT. The chain couples TRBV19 to TRBJ1-5, with TRBD1 as a possible D gene (6 bases). The CDR3 length is 16 residues. Trimming took off 4 bases at V and 3 bases at J, with 16 bases between the two ends. Germline-derived CDR1 and CDR2 are LNHDA and SQIVND (reference sequence).

This clone was seen a single time. J is TRBJ2-7 and V is TRBV5-1; 10 bases map to TRBD1. The V segment lost 1 base and the J segment 4 bases; nucleotides outside the gene matches: 5. CDR1 and CDR2 (germline): SGHRS, YFSETQ. The CDR3 is 15 residues long. The CDR3, as DNA: TGCGCCAGCAGCTTGACCCCGGGACAGGGGTACGAGCAGTACTTC. Protein: CASSLTPGQGYEQYF.

The J gene is TRBJ1-3, the V gene TRBV5-1; D not resolved. Trimming took off 4 bases at V and 4 bases at J, with 12 bases between the two ends. The germline V gene has CDR1 SGHRS and CDR2 YFSETQ. The length of the CDR3 is 14 residues. The CDR3 coding sequence is TGCGCCAGCAGCCCTGGTACATCCGGAAACACCATATATTTT. It encodes CASSPGTSGNTIYF. The full variable domain, its missing parts supplied by reference TRBV5-1 and TRBJ1-3, is KAGVTQTPRYLIKTRGQQVTLSCSPISGHRSVSWYQQTPGQGLQFLFEYFSETQRNKGNFPGRFSGRQFSNSRSEMNVSTLELGDSALYLCASSPGTSGNTIYFGEGSWLTVV.

The chain links TRBV4-1 to TRBJ2-5, with 10 bases that match TRBD2. Germline V gene lookup returns CDR1 MGHRA and CDR2 YSYEKL. Losses at the gene ends were 0 bases for V and 2 bases for J; bases not matched to a gene: 12. This CDR3 comprises 19 residues. Written as DNA, the CDR3 is TGCGCCAGCAGCCAAGAGGGGGCCTGGGCTAGCGGGAGACAAGAGACCCAGTACTTC. It yields the protein CASSQEGAWASGRQETQYF.

This clone was detected once. The V gene is TRBV28, the J gene TRBJ2-7, with a tentative D call TRBD1 (6 bases). Trimming took 5 bases from V and 1 from J, leaving 15 bases between them. CDR3 length: 15 amino acids. In germline, CDR1 is MDHEN, CDR2 SYDVKM. The CDR3 DNA is TGTGCCAGCAGTCCAACCGGGACAAAGTCCTACGAGCAGTACTTC. It codes for CASSPTGTKSYEQYF.

V and J are TRBV7-3 and TRBJ1-4, with D possibly TRBD1 on 5 matching bases. The CDR3 consists of 15 residues. Germline V CDR1 and CDR2: SGHTA, FQGTGA. V lost 7 bases and J lost 0, with 12 bases in between. In DNA form, the CDR3 reads TGTGCCAGCAAGGTAGGGGATCCAACTAATGAAAAACTGTTTTTT. It encodes CASKVGDPTNEKLFF.

The chain links TRBV19 to TRBJ2-7, with a possible D match to TRBD2 (5 bases). This CDR3 comprises 14 residues. The V gene lost 4 bases and the J gene lost 3 bases, with 13 bases spanning the gap. CDR1 and CDR2 (germline): LNHDA, SQIVND (reference sequence). The CDR3 protein is CASSSNGLRYEQYF. CDR3 sequence (DNA): TGTGCCAGTAGTAGTAACGGACTCCGCTACGAGCAGTACTTC. Full variable domain (remainder filled in from reference TRBV19 and TRBJ2-7): DGGITQSPKYLFRKEGQNVTLSCEQNLNHDAMYWYRQDPGQGLRLIYYSQIVNDFQKGDIAEGYSVSREKKESFPLTVTSAQKNPTAFYLCASSSNGLRYEQYFGPGTRLTVT.